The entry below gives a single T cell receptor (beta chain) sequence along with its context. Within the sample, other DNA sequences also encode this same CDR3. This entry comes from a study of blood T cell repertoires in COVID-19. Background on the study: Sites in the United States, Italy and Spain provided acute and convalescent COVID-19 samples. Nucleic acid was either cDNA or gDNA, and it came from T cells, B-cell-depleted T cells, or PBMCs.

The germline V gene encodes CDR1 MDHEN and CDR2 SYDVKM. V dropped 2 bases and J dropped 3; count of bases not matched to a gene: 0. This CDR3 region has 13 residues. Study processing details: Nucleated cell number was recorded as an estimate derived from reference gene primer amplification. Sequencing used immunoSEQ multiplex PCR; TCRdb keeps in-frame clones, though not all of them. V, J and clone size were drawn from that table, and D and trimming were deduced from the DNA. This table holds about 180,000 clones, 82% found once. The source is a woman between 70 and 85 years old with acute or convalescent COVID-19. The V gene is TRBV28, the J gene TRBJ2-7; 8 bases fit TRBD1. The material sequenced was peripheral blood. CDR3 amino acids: CASSLGQGYEQYF. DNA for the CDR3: TGTGCCAGCAGTTTAGGACAGGGCTACGAGCAGTACTTC.